What follows are 17 T cell receptor beta chains derived from one specimen sequenced in a study of control samples from healthy donors and cancer patients. The protocol was immunoSEQ multiplex PCR, while the TCRdb copy is restricted to in-frame clones and leaves out a portion. The sample shows 150,000 to 160,000 clones, over 90% of them seen only once. Input material: blood. These receptors were taken from a man aged 50 to 59 in good health.

The gene calls are TRBV16 and TRBJ1-5; D unresolved. The CDR3 has 15 residues. From germline, CDR1 is KGHSY and CDR2 FQNENV. Trimming shortened V by 4 bases and J by 0 bases, and 10 bases separated the two germline ends. This CDR3 reads CASSRGLTSNQPQHF. CDR3 sequence (DNA): TGTGCCAGCAGCCGCGGACTGACTAGCAATCAGCCCCAGCATTTT.

This clone was seen a single time. The rearrangement links TRBV14 to TRBJ2-1; 9 positions agree with TRBD1. V gave up 0 bases and J gave up 4 bases; unmatched junction bases: 7. This CDR3 has 17 residues. In germline, CDR1 is SGHDN, CDR2 FVKESK. The CDR3 region is CASSQEARDRDYNEQFF. The CDR3 nucleotides read TGTGCCAGCAGCCAAGAAGCACGGGACAGGGATTACAATGAGCAGTTCTTC.

The chain combines TRBV19 with TRBJ1-6; 8 bases are a match to TRBD1. Germline CDR1 is LNHDA and CDR2 is SQIVND (reference sequence). J gave up 4 bases and V 2 bases, and 1 base lay outside the gene matches. This CDR3 has 15 amino acids. The CDR3 DNA is TGTGCCAGTAGTATACGACAGGGGTATAATTCACCCCTCCACTTT. Amino acids: CASSIRQGYNSPLHF.

The V call is TRBV24-1, the J call TRBJ2-1; 14 nucleotides match TRBD2. The CDR3 is 19 amino acids. V gave up 2 bases and J gave up 6 bases; unmatched junction bases: 11. Germline CDR1 is KGHDR and CDR2 is SFDVKD. CDR3 coding DNA: TGTGCCACCAGTGATTCCCCAGGGACTAGCGGGAGTATTTGCAATGAGCAGTTCTTC. This encodes CATSDSPGTSGSICNEQFF.

The CDR3 protein is CASSRQGYTEAFF. As DNA, the CDR3 is TGTGCCAGCAGTCGACAGGGGTACACTGAAGCTTTCTTT. The rearrangement links TRBV6-5 to TRBJ1-1; TRBD1 aligns across 8 bases. V lost 5 bases to trimming and J lost 3 bases; unmatched junction nucleotides: 2. The CDR3 totals 13 residues. Germline CDR1 MNHEY, CDR2 SVGAGI.

The chain links TRBV19 to TRBJ2-1; 12 bases line up with TRBD1. CDR1 is LNHDA and CDR2 is SQIVND in the germline V gene (reference sequence). The CDR3 totals 18 residues. Trimming removed 4 bases from V and 8 bases from J; junction bases left unmatched: 15. CDR3 protein: CASSTKTGTGGTRDEQFF. The CDR3 DNA reads TGTGCCAGTAGTACGAAAACCGGGACAGGGGGCACCAGGGATGAGCAGTTCTTC.

The chain recombines TRBV25-1 with TRBJ1-1; no definite D call. CDR1 MGHDK and CDR2 SYGVNS come from the germline V gene. V dropped 8 bases and J dropped 1 base, with 8 bases sitting between them. The CDR3 covers 12 residues. The DNA for the CDR3 is TGTGCCAGCCGGACGGGGAACACTGAAGCTTTCTTT. Protein sequence: CASRTGNTEAFF. The whole variable domain, remainder taken from reference TRBV25-1 and TRBJ1-1, is EADIYQTPRYLVIGTGKKITLECSQTMGHDKMYWYQQDPGMELHLIHYSYGVNSTEKGDLSSESTVSRIRTEHFPLTLESARPSHTSQYLCASRTGNTEAFFGQGTRLTVV.

The chain carries TRBV19 and TRBJ2-3; no clear D gene. This CDR3 contains 13 residues. Germline V lookup: CDR1 LNHDA, CDR2 SQIVND (reference sequence). The germline V and J ends were trimmed by 7 bases and 4 bases, with 12 bases remaining between them. The CDR3 nucleotides are TGTGCCAGTACCTACACGACGGCAGATACGCAGTATTTT. This sequence encodes CASTYTTADTQYF.

This clone was seen just once. The V call is TRBV5-4, the J call TRBJ2-1; 10 nucleotides agree with TRBD2. V shed 2 bases and J 8 bases; nucleotides not matched to a gene: 4. Looked up from germline, CDR1 is SGHNT and CDR2 is YYREEE (reference sequence). The CDR3 consists of 14 residues. The CDR3 DNA is TGTGCCAGCAGCTTTTCTAGCGGGAGTTATGAGCAGTTCTTC. This encodes CASSFSSGSYEQFF.

The chain has TRBV19 and TRBJ2-2; the match to TRBD2 covers 7 bases. The germline V gene encodes CDR1 LNHDA and CDR2 SQIVND (reference sequence). Trimming at V came to 10 bases and at J to 1 base, leaving 9 bases not matched to a gene. CDR3 length equals 15 residues. In DNA form, the CDR3 reads TGTGCCACAAACTCCGGGACTAAGAACACCGGGGAGCTGTTTTTT. Its translation is CATNSGTKNTGELFF.

This clone was observed once. J is TRBJ1-5 and V is TRBV27; D call uncertain. Deletions cut 2 bases from V and 0 bases from J, with 11 bases between. This CDR3 contains 16 residues. Per the germline V gene, CDR1 is MNHEY and CDR2 is SMNVEV (reference sequence). The CDR3 spells CASSLRAEHSNQPQHF. The CDR3, as DNA: TGTGCCAGCAGTTTAAGGGCAGAACATAGCAATCAGCCCCAGCATTTT.

The V gene is TRBV27, the J gene TRBJ2-7; 8 bases are a match to TRBD2. The V gene's germline CDR1 is MNHEY and CDR2 SMNVEV (reference sequence). The CDR3 loop spans 16 amino acids. V was pared by 1 base and J by 5 bases, with 10 bases of the junction left unmatched. CDR3 sequence (DNA): TGTGCCAGCAGTTTATGGATAGCGGGGCCGGGAAACGAGCAGTACTTC. It is translated as CASSLWIAGPGNEQYF.

The V and J genes are TRBV7-2 and TRBJ2-6, with no clear D. The CDR3 extends over 16 amino acids. Trimming pared 2 bases from V and 1 base from J, leaving 9 bases between. Germline V gene sequence: CDR1 SGHTA, CDR2 FQGNSA. The chain's CDR3 is CASSLPWDSGANVLTF. In DNA, the CDR3 is TGTGCCAGCAGCTTACCTTGGGATTCTGGGGCCAACGTCCTGACTTTC.

The chain uses TRBV9 and TRBJ2-2; tentatively, D is TRBD2 (6 bases). Germline lookup yields CDR1 SGDLS and CDR2 YYNGEE. Trimming took off 3 bases at V and 1 base at J, with 13 bases between the two ends. This CDR3 contains 16 residues. The CDR3 is CASSARDWGNTGELFF. The CDR3 coding sequence is TGTGCCAGCAGCGCCAGGGACTGGGGGAACACCGGGGAGCTGTTTTTT. Complete variable domain (other parts from reference TRBV9 and TRBJ2-2): DSGVTQTPKHLITATGQRVTLRCSPRSGDLSVYWYQQSLDQGLQFLIQYYNGEERAKGNILERFSAQQFPDLHSELNLSSLELGDSALYFCASSARDWGNTGELFFGEGSRLTVL.

The rearrangement uses TRBV18 and TRBJ1-5, with D tentatively TRBD1 (5 bases). The CDR3 runs 14 residues. V was shortened by 4 bases and J by 5 bases, with 12 bases between the two germline ends. The germline gives CDR1 KGHSH, CDR2 LQKENI. CDR3 in DNA: TGTGCCAGCTCACAGGGGCGCGGGGATCAGCCCCAGCATTTT. Encoded protein: CASSQGRGDQPQHF.

The gene calls are TRBV3-1 (or the pseudogene TRBV3-2) and TRBJ1-2; D perhaps matches TRBD1 (6 bases). The CDR3 runs 15 residues. Germline V lookup: CDR1 LGHDT, CDR2 YNNKEL (reference sequence). Trimming removed 4 bases from V and 5 bases from J, with 17 bases in between. CDR3 DNA: TGTGCCAGCAGCCCGGCGGGGGGCCGGATTTATGGCTACACCTTC. This encodes CASSPAGGRIYGYTF.

This clone turned up a few times. The genes are TRBV19 and TRBJ1-5; TRBD1 aligns across 7 bases. Unmatched junction bases numbered 2, after V lost 5 bases and J lost 4 bases. The CDR3 is 13 amino acids. CDR1 and CDR2 from the germline V gene are LNHDA and SQIVND (reference sequence). Here the CDR3 reads CASSATGNQPQHF. In DNA form, the CDR3 reads TGTGCCAGTAGTGCGACAGGGAATCAGCCCCAGCATTTT.